This TCR beta chain was observed in a study of blood T cell repertoires in COVID-19 (TCRdb year 2020). In terms of the full investigation: Collaborator samples came from the United States, Italy and Spain and covered acute and convalescent phases of COVID-19. Where available, HLA class I and class II types were taken from metadata supplied by the sample provider and were not determined by assay-based typing. The prospective study material was composed of cDNA or gDNA derived from T cells, B-cell-depleted T cells, or PBMCs. Sample metadata almost always included a de-identified subject ID, COVID-19 status, age in years and sex. Samples were obtained from the ongoing ImmuneRACE study (first 160 participants) and from 1,200 or so subjects provided by 6 global collaborators. Subjects who had been exposed to COVID-19, were actively infected with it, or had recovered from it provided the deeply sampled blood TCRbeta repertoires that made up the dataset. A freely available public database, intended as a resource for researchers studying the immune response to SARS-CoV-2, is where the repertoires were released.

Turning to this clone: No antigen is known for it. No much larger clonotype is one base removed from it; base qualities were not supplied.

The collaborating institutions used their own protocols to collect whole blood in K2EDTA tubes. For TCRbeta analysis, collaborators shipped samples in one of three forms: frozen whole blood, isolated PBMCs, or DNA extracted from either of those sample types. Broad study findings and their caveats: How much clinical and demographic metadata was included differed by source and by participant, and the metadata was provided uncurated.

The immunoSEQ Assay, a bias-controlled multiplex PCR, was used to amplify TCRbeta CDR3 regions from genomic DNA. As for how the authors treated the data: The number of nucleated cells in each sample was estimated from the amplification of reference gene primers within the assay. To quantify the absolute abundance of each unique TCRbeta CDR3 rearrangement, sequence reads were collapsed and filtered. For each sample, productive Simpson clonality was calculated as the square root of Simpson's diversity index across productive rearrangements. In its TCRdb copy, this immuneACCESS table keeps in-frame sequences only and misses some clones. Where compared with another copy, unresolved V genes explain less than half of these, and the others have no known cause. The V and J calls and clone size are taken from that table; D and trimming were inferred from the DNA. For this sample the table gives around 100,000 clones, of which about 80% were detected only once. Clones ranked in the top ten supply more than 10% of the sample.

Trimming accounts for 2 bases at V and 4 bases at J, while the number of junction bases matched to no gene is 9. Counted from cysteine to phenylalanine, this CDR3 has 16 amino acids. The only DNA kept is the CDR3, 48 bases in frame from the first base. As encoded in the germline V gene, CDR1 is SGHTA while CDR2 is FQGNSA. The sample was peripheral blood. The chain uses TRBV7-2 and TRBJ2-5; 8 nucleotides in the junction match TRBD1. This sequence was found in a human donor in a cohort sampled during active COVID-19. The CDR3: CASSLTPGGALETQYF. At the DNA level, the sequence is TGTGCCAGCAGCTTAACTCCAGGGGGCGCTTTAGAGACCCAGTACTTC.